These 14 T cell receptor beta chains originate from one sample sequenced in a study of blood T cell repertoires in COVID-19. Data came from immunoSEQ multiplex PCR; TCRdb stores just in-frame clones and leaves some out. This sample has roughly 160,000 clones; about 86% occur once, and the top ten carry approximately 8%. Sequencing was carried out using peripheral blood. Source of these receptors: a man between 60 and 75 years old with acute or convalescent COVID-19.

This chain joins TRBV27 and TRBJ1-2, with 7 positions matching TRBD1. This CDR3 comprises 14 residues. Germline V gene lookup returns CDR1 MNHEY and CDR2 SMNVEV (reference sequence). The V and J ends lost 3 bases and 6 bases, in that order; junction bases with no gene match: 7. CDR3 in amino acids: CASSFIQGDNGYTF. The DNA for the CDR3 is TGTGCCAGCAGTTTTATCCAGGGGGACAATGGCTACACCTTC.

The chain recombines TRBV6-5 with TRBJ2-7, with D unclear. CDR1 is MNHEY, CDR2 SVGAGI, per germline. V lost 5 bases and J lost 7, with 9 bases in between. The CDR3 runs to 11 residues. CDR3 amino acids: CASSRWWEQYF. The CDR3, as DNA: TGTGCCAGCAGTCGGTGGTGGGAGCAGTACTTC.

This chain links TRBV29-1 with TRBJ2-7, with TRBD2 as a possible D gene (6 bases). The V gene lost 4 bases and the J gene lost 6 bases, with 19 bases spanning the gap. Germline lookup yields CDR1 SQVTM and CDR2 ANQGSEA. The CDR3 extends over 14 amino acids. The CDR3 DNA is TGCAGCGTTGCGCCCTGGCGGGACTTAAGCGAGCAGTACTTC. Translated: CSVAPWRDLSEQYF.

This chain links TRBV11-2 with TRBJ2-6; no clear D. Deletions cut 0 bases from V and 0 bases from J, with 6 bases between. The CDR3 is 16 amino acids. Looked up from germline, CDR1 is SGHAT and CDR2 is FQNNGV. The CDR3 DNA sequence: TGTGCCAGCAGCTTAGAGTCTAACTCTGGGGCCAACGTCCTGACTTTC. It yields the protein CASSLESNSGANVLTF.

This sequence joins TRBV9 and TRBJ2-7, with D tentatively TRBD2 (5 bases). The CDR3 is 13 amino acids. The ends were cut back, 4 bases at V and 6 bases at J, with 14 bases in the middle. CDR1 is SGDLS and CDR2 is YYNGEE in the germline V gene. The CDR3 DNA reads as TGTGCCAGCAGCCCTAGAGGGCCCGGCGAGCAGTACTTC. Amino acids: CASSPRGPGEQYF.

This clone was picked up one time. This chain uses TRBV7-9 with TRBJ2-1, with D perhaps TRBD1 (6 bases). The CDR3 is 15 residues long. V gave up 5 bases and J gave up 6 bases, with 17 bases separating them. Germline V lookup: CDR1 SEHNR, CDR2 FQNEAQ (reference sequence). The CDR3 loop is CASSPRSVQGNEQFF. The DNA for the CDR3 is TGTGCCAGCAGCCCCCGGTCCGTACAGGGCAATGAGCAGTTCTTC.

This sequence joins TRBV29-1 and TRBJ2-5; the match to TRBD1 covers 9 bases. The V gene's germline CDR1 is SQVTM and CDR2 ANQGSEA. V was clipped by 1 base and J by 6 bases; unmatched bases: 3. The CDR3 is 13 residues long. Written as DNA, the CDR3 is TGCAGCGTTGAAGGGGGACAGGGCCAGACCCAGTACTTC. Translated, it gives CSVEGGQGQTQYF. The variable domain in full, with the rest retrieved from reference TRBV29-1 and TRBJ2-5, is SAVISQKPSRDICQRGTSLTIQCQVDSQVTMMFWYRQQPGQSLTLIATANQGSEATYESGFVIDKFPISRPNLTFSTLTVSNMSPEDSSIYLCSVEGGQGQTQYFGPGTRLLVL.

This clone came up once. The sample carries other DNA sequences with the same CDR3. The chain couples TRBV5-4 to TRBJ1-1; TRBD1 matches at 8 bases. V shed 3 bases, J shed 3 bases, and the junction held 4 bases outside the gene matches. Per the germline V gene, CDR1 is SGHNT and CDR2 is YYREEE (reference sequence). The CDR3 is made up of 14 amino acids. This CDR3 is CASSSRGRDTEAFF. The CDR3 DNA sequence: TGTGCCAGCAGCTCCAGGGGGCGCGACACTGAAGCTTTCTTT.

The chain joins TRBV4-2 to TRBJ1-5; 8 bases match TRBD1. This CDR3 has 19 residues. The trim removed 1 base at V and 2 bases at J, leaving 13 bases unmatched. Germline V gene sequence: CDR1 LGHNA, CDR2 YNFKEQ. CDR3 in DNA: TGTGCCAGCAGCCAAGGCCGACCCGACAGGGGAGTTCGCAATCAGCCCCAGCATTTT. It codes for CASSQGRPDRGVRNQPQHF.

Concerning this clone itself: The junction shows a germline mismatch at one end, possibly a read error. CDR3 DNA: TGTGCCAGCAGGGAAGCGGGAGTGACCTACGAGCAGTACTTC. Protein sequence: CASREAGVTYEQYF. The chain uses TRBV6-1 and TRBJ2-7; 8 nucleotides match TRBD2. CDR1 is MNHNS, CDR2 SASEGT, per germline. There are 14 residues in the CDR3.

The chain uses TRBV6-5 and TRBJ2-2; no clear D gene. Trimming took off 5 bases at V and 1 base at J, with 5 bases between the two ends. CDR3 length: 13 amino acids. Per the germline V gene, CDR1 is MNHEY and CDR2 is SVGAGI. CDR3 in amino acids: CASSPRNTGELFF. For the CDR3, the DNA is TGTGCCAGCAGTCCCCGGAACACCGGGGAGCTGTTTTTT.

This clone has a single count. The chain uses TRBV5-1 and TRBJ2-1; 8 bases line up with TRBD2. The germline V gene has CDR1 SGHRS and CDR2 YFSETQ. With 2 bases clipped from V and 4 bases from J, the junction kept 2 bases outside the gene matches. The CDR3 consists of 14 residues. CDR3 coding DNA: TGCGCCAGCAGCTTCACTAGCGGATACAATGAGCAGTTCTTC. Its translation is CASSFTSGYNEQFF.

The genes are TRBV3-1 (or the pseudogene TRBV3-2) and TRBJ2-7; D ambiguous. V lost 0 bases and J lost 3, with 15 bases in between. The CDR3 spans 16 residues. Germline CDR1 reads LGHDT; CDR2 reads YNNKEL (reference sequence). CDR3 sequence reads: CASSQDPAEGVYEQYF. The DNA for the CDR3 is TGTGCCAGCAGCCAAGATCCTGCGGAAGGCGTCTACGAGCAGTACTTC.

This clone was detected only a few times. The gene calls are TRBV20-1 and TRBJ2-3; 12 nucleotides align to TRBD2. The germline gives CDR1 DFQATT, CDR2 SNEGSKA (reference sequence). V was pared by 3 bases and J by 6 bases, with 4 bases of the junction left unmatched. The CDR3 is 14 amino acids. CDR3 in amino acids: CSASASGRGDTQYF. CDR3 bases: TGCAGTGCTAGTGCTAGCGGGAGGGGGGATACGCAGTATTTT.